A selection of T cell receptor beta chains follows, all from one sample in a study of regulatory T cells in long-lasting Graves disease. TCRdb processed the multiplex PCR reads anew with MiXCR; each CDR3 protein has one entry. The sample records about 620,000 distinct CDR3 sequences, roughly 16% being singletons. This same sample was also taken into another study, of T cells in Graves' hyperthyroidism and ophthalmopathy.

This sample comprised peripheral blood mononuclear cells (PBMCs), obtained at new diagnosis, from a patient treated with antithyroid drugs. These receptors came from a woman in her thirties with Graves disease. The CDR3 runs from the conserved cysteine through the conserved F or W. The order of the fields is D gene, V gene, J gene, CDR3 protein. A D gene is named only where the DNA matches it firmly.

d_gene: NA
v_gene: TRBV15
j_gene: TRBJ2-7
CDR3aa: CATSRGIVNEQYF

d_gene: NA
v_gene: TRBV7-2
j_gene: TRBJ2-5
CDR3aa: CASSFIGGQETQYF

d_gene: TRBD1
v_gene: TRBV15
j_gene: TRBJ1-4
CDR3aa: CATSRATGGNEKLFF

d_gene: TRBD2
v_gene: TRBV18
j_gene: TRBJ2-1
CDR3aa: CASSLRTSEYNEQFF

d_gene: NA
v_gene: TRBV30
j_gene: TRBJ2-3
CDR3aa: CAWSGVGITDTQYF

d_gene: NA
v_gene: TRBV7-9
j_gene: TRBJ1-1
CDR3aa: CASSLAVGGHEAFF

d_gene: TRBD2
v_gene: TRBV28
j_gene: TRBJ2-2
CDR3aa: CASSSPTTSGITGELFF

d_gene: TRBD2
v_gene: TRBV20-1
j_gene: TRBJ2-5
CDR3aa: CSADVLAGGSHRETQYF

d_gene: NA
v_gene: TRBV27
j_gene: TRBJ2-3
CDR3aa: CASRPRASTNTQYF

d_gene: NA
v_gene: TRBV3-1
j_gene: TRBJ1-1
CDR3aa: CASTPRTAVEAFF

d_gene: TRBD1
v_gene: TRBV27
j_gene: TRBJ1-1
CDR3aa: CASKGTDRANTEAFF

d_gene: TRBD1
v_gene: TRBV28
j_gene: TRBJ2-3
CDR3aa: CASRSTGADTQYF

d_gene: NA
v_gene: TRBV10-3
j_gene: TRBJ1-2
CDR3aa: CAISESSGQRGYTF

d_gene: NA
v_gene: TRBV12-3/TRBV12-4
j_gene: TRBJ2-5
CDR3aa: CASRRGGQEIYQETQYF

d_gene: NA
v_gene: TRBV5-1
j_gene: TRBJ1-1
CDR3aa: CASSPGPARGAFF

d_gene: NA
v_gene: TRBV3-1
j_gene: TRBJ1-1
CDR3aa: CASSQLVGNTEAFF

d_gene: NA
v_gene: TRBV28
j_gene: TRBJ1-1
CDR3aa: CASKQDLGQNTEAFF

d_gene: NA
v_gene: TRBV2
j_gene: TRBJ1-6
CDR3aa: CASSDSPPQGYSPLHF

d_gene: NA
v_gene: TRBV6-1
j_gene: TRBJ2-7
CDR3aa: CASSEFGRRYEQYF

d_gene: TRBD2
v_gene: TRBV2
j_gene: TRBJ2-2
CDR3aa: CASSGTSGRVTGELFF

d_gene: TRBD1
v_gene: TRBV2
j_gene: TRBJ2-1
CDR3aa: CASSAYSRGPFSYNEQFF

d_gene: TRBD2
v_gene: TRBV27
j_gene: TRBJ2-1
CDR3aa: CASSLGTSGSNEQFF